The T cell receptor beta chain described here comes from a study of shared clonotypes between healthy human individuals (dated by TCRdb to the early 2020s). At the level of the whole study: A couple of women and a few men aged 18 to 49 years were included in the cohort. For each donor, CD4 naive and CD4 memory were each run on three plates, CD8 naive on two plates, and CD8 memory on one plate. To increase sequencing depth and limit assay-specific biases, TCR repertoire library preparation and sequencing were carried out by different laboratories using diverse techniques. The study deeply sequenced blood TCR repertoires of five healthy adults to estimate repertoire size and the extent of clonotype sharing between individuals. Between about 0.9 and 10 billion PBMCs per donor were obtained by leukapheresis.

TCR CDR3 regions were amplified from genomic DNA by multiplex PCR using the deep immunoSEQ assay. Genomic DNA extracted from each cell subset was distributed evenly over all wells of several immunoSEQ 96-well plates, and each plate served as one replicate. For sorted subsets, each replicate PCR was loaded with about 0.2 ug genomic DNA, equivalent to 25,000 to 35,000 T cell genomes. The purified libraries were quantified using a Qubit 3.0 fluorometer, sized with a Bioanalyzer 2100, and then quantified again using the KAPA Library Quantification kit. Each immunoSEQ 96-well plate was sequenced on its own single-read 150-cycle Illumina NextSeq 550 flow cell. The authors' pipeline ran thus. Because only junctional sequences without quality scores were contained in the immunoSEQ output, filtering matching that applied to full-length reads could not be performed. To assign V/J genes and CDR3, sequences were annotated against IMGT germline references using PyIR, a Python wrapper for IgBLAST v1.9. Any read was removed if the V/J assignment was weak (E-value above 1e-6), the CDR3 was missing, or the read contained stop codons, out-of-frame junctions, or ambiguous translated residues. V3J clonotypes were defined as sequences sharing the same inferred V gene, J gene, and CDR3 amino acid sequence. Percentage overlap between repertoires was computed as shared unique clonotypes divided by the size of the smaller repertoire. RTK rarefaction, the Chao1 estimator, and Recon v2.1 estimates of unobserved clonotypes were used to assess repertoire richness. OLGA was used to compute generation probabilities for all TCRbeta clonotypes that the gDNA method yielded from a few donors. What TCRdb holds here is the immuneACCESS table cut down to in-frame rearrangements. Part of the clones is not present; checked against another copy, under half of the missing clones reflect an unresolved V gene, and the others are unexplained. For V, J and clone size, that table is used; D and trimming come from the DNA. Within this sample are some 1.5 million clones, with around 98% of them counted one time only. Together, the top ten hold about 0.45% of the sample.

Study-wide conclusions, independent of this receptor: Sampling was restricted to blood, and TCR repertoires in tissue are likely to differ from TCR repertoires in blood. Even with the large sequencing depth, rarefaction of the sorted-subset datasets indicated that sequencing was incomplete. Larger estimated clonotype richness was generally found for naive subsets than for memory subsets. Compared with non-shared clonotypes, the clonotypes found in all four sorted-subset donors had higher generation probabilities. Because the study included only a small number of donors, the genetic and exposure-history diversity represented was limited. When several donors were compared, the shared fraction of clonotypes was 5% to 6.5% for naive CD4, about 4% for naive CD8, 2% to 2.5% for memory CD4, and roughly 0.43% for memory CD8. Pairwise subsampling led to the expectation that sequencing depth would affect the degree of clonotype sharing among donors.

A word on this clone: This clone's antigen is unknown. No per-base quality is available; no much larger clone lies one base away.

Healthy HIV-negative adults with no recently reported acute infections or vaccinations were included as donors. All donors were Caucasian adults living in Nashville, Tennessee, USA. CD4+ T cells were enriched by magnetic negative selection, after which naive cells were positively selected on CD45RA and the negative fraction was taken as the memory subset. Blood was collected by leukapheresis, and PBMCs were isolated by Ficoll-Histopaque density gradient centrifugation and then cryopreserved in liquid nitrogen vapor phase. Analytical flow cytometry was used to check the purity and quantity of every magnetically sorted T cell population. From each sorted fraction, genomic DNA was isolated and quantified by UV absorbance on a Nanodrop 2000c. The clonotype was recovered from a man under 40 in good health. Sequencing used naive CD4+ T cells sorted from blood. What the cell subset or site label conveys for this sample: CD45RA+ positively selected.

The sequenced DNA is TGTGCCAGCAGGTATCAAAACACTGAAGCTTTCTTT. This is translated as CASRYQNTEAFF. Rearrangement joined TRBV2 to TRBJ1-1, with the D gene uncertain. Inclusive of the bounding cysteine and phenylalanine, the CDR3 is 12 residues long. Only CDR3 DNA remains: 36 bases, in frame from the first base. V is clipped by 6 bases and J by 2 bases, and the sequence between their germline boundaries is 7 bases long. The germline V gene supplies CDR1 SNHLY and CDR2 FYNNEI.